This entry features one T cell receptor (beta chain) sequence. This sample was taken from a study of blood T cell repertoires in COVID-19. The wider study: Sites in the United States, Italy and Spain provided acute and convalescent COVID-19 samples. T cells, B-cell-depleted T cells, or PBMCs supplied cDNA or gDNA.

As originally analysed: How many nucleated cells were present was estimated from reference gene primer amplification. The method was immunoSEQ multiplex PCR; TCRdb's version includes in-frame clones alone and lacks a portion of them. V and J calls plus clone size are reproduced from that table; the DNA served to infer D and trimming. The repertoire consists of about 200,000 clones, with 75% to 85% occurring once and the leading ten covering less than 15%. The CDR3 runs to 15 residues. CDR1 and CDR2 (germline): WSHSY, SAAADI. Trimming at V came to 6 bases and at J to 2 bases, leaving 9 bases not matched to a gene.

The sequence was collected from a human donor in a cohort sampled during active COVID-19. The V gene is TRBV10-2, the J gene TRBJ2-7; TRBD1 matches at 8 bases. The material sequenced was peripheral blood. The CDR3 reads CASSARTGSTYEQYF. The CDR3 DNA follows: TGCGCCAGCAGCGCAAGGACAGGGTCTACCTACGAGCAGTACTTC.